This T cell receptor beta chain was documented in a study of T-cell memory formation after mild COVID-19. About the research overall: Largely donor-specific TCR clusters were found. Findings and caveats of the study: Shrinking CD4+ clones were chiefly CM and EM; CD8+ ones were chiefly EMRA. There were some responding clones in pre-infection memory, which suggested that cross-reactive memory had joined.

Each CDR3 protein gets one entry after TCRdb re-called the 5' RACE reads with MiXCR. The table records hundreds of thousands of distinct CDR3 sequences, around 30% of them present only once. Note on this clonotype: The antigen is not known.

The source material was PBMCs or a T cell subset sorted from them (not recorded which). The source of this sequence is an adult woman who had mild COVID-19 (a few samples of this study predate the infection). Cell type and time point are not known.

The CDR3 loop is CSVAARTLNTEAFF. The CDR3 nucleotides read TGCAGCGTTGCGGCTCGGACTTTGAACACTGAAGCTTTCTTT. The J gene is TRBJ1-1, the V gene TRBV29-1; no clear D. V was pared by 4 bases and J by 0 bases, with 12 bases between. CDR3 length: 14 amino acids. From germline, CDR1 is SQVTM and CDR2 ANQGSEA.